Below, one T cell receptor beta chain is given with its context. Its antigen is still unknown. Most tumor samples had 4 to 6 ug input DNA in two replicates. Assay used: immunoSEQ multiplex PCR; TCRdb lists only in-frame clones, some missing. Found here are about 7,200 clones, about 60% of them singletons; the top ten hold roughly 6%. The data were obtained in a study of neoadjuvant anti-PD-1 for oral cavity cancer. Study overall: Non-progressing patients received a fourth nivolumab dose near day 43, then surgery on days 50-56.

Whole-study results and caveats: Greater tumor shrinkage accompanied bigger post-treatment sizes of preexisting clones. Only a few patients per response group were TCR-analyzed; validation needed.

The V segment lost 2 bases and the J segment 6 bases; nucleotides outside the gene matches: 6. CDR1 is WNHNN and CDR2 is SYGVQD in the germline V gene (reference sequence). This CDR3 has 15 amino acids. Sequenced material: tumor tissue, taken before nivolumab (anti-PD-1) treatment. This rearrangement joins TRBV10-1 to TRBJ2-1, with 8 bases matching TRBD2. The clonotype originates from a person between 40 and 79 years old with oral cavity squamous cell carcinoma. CDR3 DNA: TGCGCCAGCAGTGAGGCGATAGCGGGACCCAATGAGCAGTTCTTC. It yields the protein CASSEAIAGPNEQFF.